The 19 T cell receptor beta chains given below trace back to one sample, sequenced in a study of shared clonotypes between healthy human individuals. The method was immunoSEQ multiplex PCR; TCRdb's version includes in-frame clones alone and lacks a portion of them. The sample has about 380,000 clones, just over 95% seen once; the top ten hold about 0.32%. Sequencing was carried out using memory CD8+ T cells sorted from blood. Stated subset: CD45RO+ cells pooled with CCR7-negative TemRA cells. The origin of the receptors is a man younger than 40 in good health.

J is TRBJ2-7 and V is TRBV30; TRBD2 might be the D (5 bases). This CDR3 is built from 12 residues. Germline-derived CDR1 and CDR2 are GTSNPN and SVGIG (reference sequence). V was cut by 5 bases and J by 6 bases, with 14 bases left in between. CDR3 protein: CAWDRWGVEQYF. In DNA, the CDR3 is TGTGCCTGGGACCGCTGGGGAGTCGAGCAGTACTTC.

The chain joins TRBV6-6 to TRBJ1-1; weak D call: TRBD1 (6 bases). CDR1 MNHNY and CDR2 SVGAGI come from the germline V gene (reference sequence). This CDR3 region has 15 residues. Trimming stripped 4 bases from V and 0 bases from J, with 12 bases between. Here the CDR3 DNA reads TGTGCCAGCAGTTTGCTGACAGGAATGAACACTGAAGCTTTCTTT. This codes for CASSLLTGMNTEAFF.

The chain uses TRBV6-1 and TRBJ1-5, with D possibly being TRBD1 (6 bases). From germline, CDR1 is MNHNS and CDR2 SASEGT. The V and J ends lost 0 bases and 7 bases respectively, with 10 bases between them. The CDR3 contains 14 residues. The CDR3, as DNA: TGTGCCAGCAGTGAAGCGGACAGTCGGCAGCCCCAGCATTTT. Translation gives CASSEADSRQPQHF.

The rearrangement joins TRBV5-1 to TRBJ2-1; D is possibly TRBD2 (5 bases). This CDR3 has 13 amino acids. V was clipped by 0 bases and J by 7 bases, with 8 bases between them. CDR1 is SGHRS, CDR2 YFSETQ, per germline. CDR3 coding DNA: TGCGCCAGCAGCTTGGGACTATCGAATGAGCAGTTCTTC. Translated, it gives CASSLGLSNEQFF.

V and J are TRBV5-1 and TRBJ2-2, with TRBD2 matching over 8 bases. CDR1 and CDR2 (germline): SGHRS, YFSETQ. With V trimmed by 0 bases and J by 6 bases, 7 bases remained unmatched. The CDR3 contains 16 residues. CDR3 region: CASSLEAGGVAGELFF. DNA for the CDR3: TGCGCCAGCAGCTTGGAGGCGGGAGGAGTGGCCGGGGAGCTGTTTTTT.

This clone was observed once. This CDR3 reads CASSMGVGGKQYF. The CDR3 DNA reads as TGTGCCAGTAGTATGGGCGTCGGCGGAAAGCAGTACTTC. V is TRBV19 and J is TRBJ2-7; D not certain. CDR1 is LNHDA, CDR2 SQIVND, per germline (reference sequence). The CDR3 loop spans 13 amino acids. V was pared by 3 bases and J by 8 bases, with 14 bases between.

V gene TRBV20-1 combines with J gene TRBJ2-5, with D tentatively TRBD1 or TRBD2 (5 bases each). CDR1 is DFQATT and CDR2 is SNEGSKA in the germline V gene (reference sequence). CDR3 length equals 11 residues. The CDR3 reads CSFGTGETQYF. Written as DNA, the CDR3 is TGCAGCTTTGGGACCGGGGAGACCCAGTACTTC.

V gene TRBV28 combines with J gene TRBJ2-2; D might be TRBD1 or TRBD2, each matching 5 bases. V lost 3 bases and J lost 1, with 12 bases in between. The CDR3 covers 16 residues. The germline gives CDR1 MDHEN, CDR2 SYDVKM. Written as DNA, the CDR3 is TGTGCCAGCAGTTTTCCCGGGACGCAGAACACCGGGGAGCTGTTTTTT. Translating it yields CASSFPGTQNTGELFF.

Comment on this clone: Other DNA sequences in the sample encode the same CDR3. This chain uses TRBV5-1 with TRBJ1-2, with D maybe TRBD1 (5 bases). CDR1 is SGHRS, CDR2 YFSETQ, per germline. The CDR3 extends over 12 amino acids. The V end was cut by 0 bases, the J end by 6 bases, with 6 bases between. CDR3 DNA: TGCGCCAGCAGCTTGGGAGGGGATGGCTACACCTTC. This translates into CASSLGGDGYTF.

The J gene is TRBJ1-5, the V gene TRBV5-8; the D gene is possibly TRBD1 (6 bases). V lost 4 bases and J lost 3, with 11 bases in between. The CDR3 totals 14 residues. The germline gives CDR1 SGHTS, CDR2 YDEGEE. CDR3 nucleotide sequence: TGTGCCAGCAGCGGACAGTTTACCAATCAGCCCCAGCATTTT. This codes for CASSGQFTNQPQHF.

The chain carries TRBV5-1 and TRBJ2-7; 15 positions match TRBD2. The CDR3 has 15 residues. Unmatched junction bases numbered 0, after V lost 3 bases and J lost 2 bases. Germline V gene sequence: CDR1 SGHRS, CDR2 YFSETQ. The CDR3 loop is CASSWTSGRAYEQYF. The CDR3 bases are TGCGCCAGCAGCTGGACTAGCGGGAGGGCCTACGAGCAGTACTTC.

This sequence joins TRBV11-2 and TRBJ2-7, with D unresolved. CDR3 length: 11 amino acids. Looked up from germline, CDR1 is SGHAT and CDR2 is FQNNGV. Deletions cut 4 bases from V and 2 bases from J, with 3 bases between. In DNA form, the CDR3 reads TGTGCCAGCAGCTGGGCCTACGAGCAGTACTTC. Translated, it gives CASSWAYEQYF.

The CDR3 region has the DNA TGTGCCAGCTCATCTCTCCAGCGGGGAGGCCATCAGGAGCAGTACTTC. It codes for CASSSLQRGGHQEQYF. This rearrangement joins TRBV18 to TRBJ2-7, with 7 bases fitting TRBD2. CDR1 is KGHSH, CDR2 LQKENI, per germline. CDR3 length: 16 amino acids. The trim removed 5 bases at V and 7 bases at J, leaving 17 bases unmatched. The full variable domain, its missing parts supplied by reference TRBV18 and TRBJ2-7, is NAGVMQNPRHLVRRRGQEARLRCSPMKGHSHVYWYRQLPEEGLKFMVYLQKENIIDESGMPKERFSAEFPKEGPSILRIQQVVRGDSAAYFCASSSLQRGGHQEQYFGPGTRLTVT.

The rearrangement links TRBV5-1 to TRBJ2-7; the match to TRBD1 covers 8 bases. V dropped 4 bases and J dropped 6; count of bases not matched to a gene: 3. The germline CDR1 and CDR2 sequences are SGHRS and YFSETQ. The CDR3 totals 12 residues. The CDR3 sequence: CASSATGGEQYF. The CDR3 bases are TGCGCCAGCAGCGCTACAGGGGGCGAGCAGTACTTC.

J is TRBJ2-2 and V is TRBV9, with D uncertain. CDR3 size: 13 residues. Germline lookup yields CDR1 SGDLS and CDR2 YYNGEE. V lost 2 bases and J lost 7, with 9 bases in between. The CDR3 DNA sequence: TGTGCCAGCAGCGTCGACTCGTACGGGGAGCTGTTTTTT. Translated, it gives CASSVDSYGELFF. The entire variable domain, with the rest obtained from reference TRBV9 and TRBJ2-2, is as follows: DSGVTQTPKHLITATGQRVTLRCSPRSGDLSVYWYQQSLDQGLQFLIQYYNGEERAKGNILERFSAQQFPDLHSELNLSSLELGDSALYFCASSVDSYGELFFGEGSRLTVL.

The V gene is TRBV7-8, the J gene TRBJ2-7; 11 bases agree with TRBD1. CDR1 and CDR2 (germline): SGHVS, FQNEAQ. The CDR3 extends over 14 amino acids. Trimming cost V 4 bases and J 3 bases; bases outside gene matches: 2. The CDR3 reads CASSSGTGGYEQYF. Written as DNA, the CDR3 is TGTGCCAGCAGCTCCGGGACAGGGGGCTACGAGCAGTACTTC.

The gene calls are TRBV2 and TRBJ2-3; no clear D. Trimming stripped 8 bases from V and 3 bases from J, with 9 bases between. Germline CDR1 and CDR2: SNHLY and FYNNEI. The CDR3 covers 12 residues. DNA for the CDR3: TGTGCCAGCCAACCTAGAACAGATACGCAGTATTTT. It is translated as CASQPRTDTQYF. Filled out from reference TRBV2 and TRBJ2-3, the complete variable domain reads EPEVTQTPSHQVTQMGQEVILRCVPISNHLYFYWYRQILGQKVEFLVSFYNNEISEKSEIFDDQFSVERPDGSNFTLKIRSTKLEDSAMYFCASQPRTDTQYFGPGTRLTVL.

The CDR3 sequence is CASSLFMPGPQYTGELFF. CDR3 nucleotide sequence: TGTGCCAGCAGTTTATTCATGCCGGGCCCGCAATACACCGGGGAGCTGTTTTTT. The V gene is TRBV27, the J gene TRBJ2-2; D call uncertain. The ends were cut back, 1 base at V and 3 bases at J, with 18 bases in the middle. From germline, CDR1 is MNHEY and CDR2 SMNVEV (reference sequence). The CDR3 consists of 18 residues.

The chain couples TRBV2 to TRBJ1-1; D uncertain. Trimming cost V 8 bases and J 0 bases, with 10 bases left between them. This CDR3 spans 13 amino acids. Germline CDR1 reads SNHLY; CDR2 reads FYNNEI. CDR3 DNA sequence: TGTGCCAGCCGGGCAGAGATGAACACTGAAGCTTTCTTT. Translating it yields CASRAEMNTEAFF.